This T cell receptor beta chain emerged from a study of beta chain features in type 1 diabetes. Study-wide results and caveats: Shortening that was moderate but significant affected the TCRB CDR3s of Type 1 diabetes patients in all four CD4+ subsets.

This CDR3 contains 13 residues. The V end was cut by 4 bases, the J end by 5 bases, with 11 bases between. Per the germline V gene, CDR1 is SNHLY and CDR2 is FYNNEI. The isolated RNA, all of it, was reverse transcribed, so expressed TCRB transcripts were what got sequenced. The table came from immunoSEQ multiplex PCR; TCRdb's copy has only in-frame clones and leaves some out. The sample has about 150,000 clones; approximately 7.9% are singletons. This clone was seen a few times. The antigen is undetermined. Sample: central memory CD4+ T cells from blood. This TCR came from a man between 18 and 29 years old with type 1 diabetes. This chain joins TRBV2 and TRBJ1-1; a weak D match, TRBD1 (5 bases). CDR3 bases: TGTGCCAGCAGTGCCGATCAGGGAACTGAAGCTTTCTTT. Its protein is CASSADQGTEAFF.